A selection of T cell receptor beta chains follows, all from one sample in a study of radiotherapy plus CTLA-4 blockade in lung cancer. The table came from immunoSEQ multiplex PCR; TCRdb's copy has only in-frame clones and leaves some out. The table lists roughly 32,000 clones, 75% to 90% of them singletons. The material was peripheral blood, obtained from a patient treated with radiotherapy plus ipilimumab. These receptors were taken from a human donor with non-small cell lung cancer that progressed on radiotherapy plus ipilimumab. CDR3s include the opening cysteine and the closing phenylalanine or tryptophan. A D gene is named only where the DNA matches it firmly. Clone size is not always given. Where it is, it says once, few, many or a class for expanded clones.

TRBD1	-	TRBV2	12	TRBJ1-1	CASRTTGTEAFF	TGTGCCAGCAGAACGACAGGGACTGAAGCTTTCTTT
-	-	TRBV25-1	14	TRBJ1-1	CASSANVSPVEAFF	TGTGCCAGCAGTGCTAACGTGTCCCCCGTTGAAGCTTTCTTT
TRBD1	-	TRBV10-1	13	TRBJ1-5	CARPKTGHQPQHF	TGCGCCAGGCCAAAGACAGGGCATCAGCCCCAGCATTTT
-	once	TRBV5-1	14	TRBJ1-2	CASSLSGGGYGYTF	TGCGCCAGCAGCCTTAGCGGCGGCGGCTATGGCTACACCTTC
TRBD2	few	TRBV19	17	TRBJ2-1	CASSILVGRGGNNEQFF	TGTGCCAGTAGTATATTAGTGGGGCGGGGGGGGAACAATGAGCAGTTCTTC
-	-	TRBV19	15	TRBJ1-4	CASSRGGAANEKLFF	TGTGCCAGTAGTCGTGGGGGGGCAGCTAATGAAAAACTGTTTTTT
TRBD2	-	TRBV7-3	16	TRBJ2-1	CASSSVGKRGGNEQFF	TGTGCCAGCAGCTCCGTGGGAAAGCGGGGGGGCAATGAGCAGTTCTTC
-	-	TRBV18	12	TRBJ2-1	CASSTTGYEQFF	TGTGCCAGCTCAACTACAGGGTATGAGCAGTTCTTC
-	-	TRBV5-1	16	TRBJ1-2	CASSLESVQGGYGYTF	TGCGCCAGCAGCTTGGAGTCGGTCCAGGGAGGGTATGGCTACACCTTC
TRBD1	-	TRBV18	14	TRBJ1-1	CASSPGQGRTEAFF	TGTGCCAGCTCACCCGGACAGGGGCGAACTGAAGCTTTCTTT
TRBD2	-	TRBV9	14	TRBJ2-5	CASSRGGAQETQYF	TGTGCCAGCAGCCGCGGGGGGGCCCAAGAGACCCAGTACTTC
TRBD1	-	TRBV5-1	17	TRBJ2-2	CASSLKRTGGNTGELFF	TGCGCCAGCAGCCTAAAGCGGACAGGGGGAAACACCGGGGAGCTGTTTTTT
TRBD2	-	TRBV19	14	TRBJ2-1	CASSPFGGANEQFF	TGTGCCAGTAGCCCATTCGGGGGGGCTAATGAGCAGTTCTTC